This TCR beta chain originates from a study of cytomegalovirus exposure and HLA in healthy donors (TCRdb year 2017). Describing the broader study: In an earlier analysis of about 560 of the donors, approximately 300 Gb of sequence data and 100 million or so unique TCR beta sequences from 150 million to 200 million T cells were reported. In addition to the first cohort of around 670 subjects, a separate validation cohort of approximately 130 different subjects was used. About 280 gigabases of sequencing data and 70 million to 100 million unique TCR sequences made up an early release that covered some 640 HLA-typed donors. Alongside the repertoire data, information on donor age, sex, ethnicity and CMV serostatus was compiled. Among 398 genotyped donors of the cohort, an average of approximately 240,000 unique TCR beta nucleotide sequences was sequenced per donor, of which 15% to 20% were non-productive. The number of donors typed differed by locus, with 629-630 for A, B, C, DRB1 and DQB1, roughly 520 for DQA1, 600 to 610 for DPA1, and approximately 470 for DPB1. Five DR-DQ haplotypes were treated as single units for association and clustering because of strong linkage in the cohort. The study used immunosequencing to profile the T cell repertoires of approximately 690 subjects and linked those repertoires to cytomegalovirus serostatus. To study patterns of TCR occurrence, a later analysis re-analyzed previously published TCR beta repertoires from several hundred donors and added high-resolution HLA genotyping. The genetic ancestry cluster associated with self-reported Caucasian donors included over 65% of the roughly 400 genotyped donors. The study aimed to test whether cataloging public T cell receptors could reveal signatures of past pathogen exposure. All discovery cohort repertoires had been generated on a single sequencing platform. A later genetic analysis used genome-wide SNP genotypes for about 65% of the 666 donors, treating that subset as a discovery cohort. Both class I and class II loci were covered by HLA typing, at four-digit resolution. In an earlier analysis of 587 of the donors, high-throughput TCR beta sequencing was used to judge whether each TCR beta V gene segment behaved as functional or pseudogenic. High-throughput TCR immunosequencing, statistical association of individual TCRs with disease status, and machine learning were combined to predict cytomegalovirus infection status. Rather than using new phenotypic data, the later analysis identified candidate immune exposures from TCR beta sequences and from how often those sequences occurred across donors.

Libraries were made using the immunoSEQ multiplex PCR assay. A mixture of 60 forward primers for TCR Vbeta segments and 13 reverse primers for TCR Jbeta segments was used in the multiplex PCR. The CDR3 region of rearranged TCR beta genes was amplified from genomic DNA by a multiplex PCR assay. The amplified TCR beta libraries were sequenced on the Illumina HiSeq System as 87-base-pair reads. On the study's bioinformatics: A later analysis tallied roughly 78 million unique TCR beta chains across the 666 repertoires, and some 10 million of those chains were shared by two or more donors. To remove PCR and sequencing errors, raw reads were error-corrected and collapsed into unique sequences using a nearest-neighbor algorithm that merged closely related sequences. CDR3 sequences were aligned to IMGT reference sequences to assign V, D and J gene segments. For a sequence to be retained, a match of at least six nucleotides was required to both a V gene segment and a J gene segment. A rearrangement counted as productive if the CDR3 had no stop codons and remained in frame with V and J, and every other rearrangement counted as non-productive. CDR3 was defined by IMGT convention, running from the second conserved V-encoded cysteine to the conserved J-encoded phenylalanine. The earlier analysis of 500 to 650 of the donors excluded any sequence lacking an unambiguous match to a single V gene segment. In an earlier analysis of 587 of the donors, V segments were called functional above 56.7% productive rearrangements and were called segregating when the between-donor standard deviation exceeded 5%. To diagnose cytomegalovirus status from the catalog of TCR beta chain sequences, a statistical classification framework was built. A later analysis assigned V and J genes by comparing TCR nucleotide sequences with IMGT/GENE-DB human TR gene sequences. In a later analysis, CDR3 sequences and most-parsimonious VDJ recombination scenarios were assigned using the TCRdist pipeline. A later analysis defined each TCR beta chain by its CDR3 amino acid sequence plus V-gene family, and excluded reads lacking a unique V-gene family. As a way to deal with suspected cross-contamination and a sequencing artifact, a later analysis dropped over 550 nucleotide sequences that were highly shared and had low generation probability. A later analysis calculated a clonal expansion index for each public chain from normalized within-repertoire ranks of inferred template counts. In a later analysis, generation probabilities were computed with a VDJ recombination model fitted to out-of-frame rearrangements, and the resulting probabilities were checked against IGoR. Hypergeometric tests were used in a later analysis to score TCR-TCR, TCR-HLA and TCR-CMV co-occurrence, with a repertoire-size bias correction applied to the TCR pairs. False discovery rates were estimated in a later analysis by permuting HLA or CMV assignments 20 times. In a later analysis, co-occurring TCRs were grouped using DBSCAN, and TCRdist sequence similarity was added for clustering within HLA-allele-positive subsets. Repertoires with fewer than 30,000 or more than 120,000 public chains, plus five repertoires with anomalous nucleotide sharing, were excluded from co-occurrence clustering. TCRdb re-hosts the immuneACCESS table, in-frame sequences only. Its copies lack some clones; in the studies checked, an unresolved V gene accounts for under half of them, and the cause for the rest is not known. The DNA was the basis for D and trimming; V, J and clone size are from that table. The sample has more than 110,000 clones on record, about 10% of them singletons. In total, the top ten clones hold less than 2% of the sample.

Summary of the overall study and its limitations: Correlated functional status among segregating V segments might reflect linkage disequilibrium, but an unknown experimental factor could not be ruled out. A further reported finding was that TCR beta sequences accurately predicted the HLA-A and HLA-B alleles for most subjects in the first cohort. Because some donors lacked HLA typing at each locus, the association tests relied only on the typed subset. Assigning TCR associations to individual alleles was difficult when HLA alleles, especially DR and DQ, strongly co-occurred. While some public TCRs were present in many individuals, most TCR sequences turned up only very rarely across donors. In a later analysis, the rate of TCR association differed among HLA loci, with DRB1 alleles having the most associated TCRs and HLA-C alleles having the fewest. In an earlier analysis of about 600 of the donors, most TCR beta V segments appeared in productive rearrangements about 87% or about 30% of the time, broadly matching IMGT annotations. The study listed approximately 160 TCR beta chains as associated with cytomegalovirus. A later analysis associated about 17,000 TCR beta sequences with specific HLA alleles at a false discovery rate of 0.05. In both the original and validation cohorts, the classifier was reported to diagnose cytomegalovirus status with high specificity and sensitivity. Only TCR beta chains were sequenced in this cohort, and the absence of alpha or paired-chain data limited detectable features. The 87-base-pair reads could not distinguish some IMGT-functional V segments, including TRBV6-2 and TRBV6-3, so those segments were excluded. A later analysis found that most CMV-associated TCR beta chains appeared HLA-restricted, with HLA associations seemingly driven largely by CMV exposure. The authors suggested that the approach could potentially be extended to other disease states and immunological phenotypes. Several of the top co-occurrence clusters appeared to be linked to parvovirus B19, influenza, CMV and Epstein-Barr virus, according to a later analysis. In a later analysis, HLA-associated TCR beta chains showed more clonal expansion and lower generation probabilities than non-associated chains that were equally common. The only immune exposure information available for the cohort was CMV serostatus. A group of highly shared sequence variants was considered likely to be a technical artifact of the sequencing pipeline. Because counts were too low, roughly 16 rarely observed V segments, including chromosome 9 orphons, were excluded from the earlier analysis of under 650 of the donors. In a later genetic analysis, a missense DCLRE1C variant was associated with V-gene and J-gene trimming of TCR beta chains, and the association was replicated in an independent cohort. A few of the identified cytomegalovirus-associated TCR beta chains were confirmed in vitro to be specific for cytomegalovirus antigens. A later genetic analysis reported fewer N-insertions in productive TCRs among donors in an Asian-associated ancestry cluster than the roughly 720-donor mean. Presence/absence analyses assumed roughly uniform sequencing depth across donors, an assumption that may not hold.

The cohort was made up of 650 to 700 healthy bone marrow donors. At the time of sampling, every cohort member was nominally healthy, though immune exposures that went unrecorded were likely present. The donor was CMV seronegative and belonged to the group of 352 seronegative cohort members. Each donor provided a peripheral blood sample, and peripheral blood mononuclear cells were used for TCR beta sequencing. Genomic DNA was extracted from the blood cell samples with the Qiagen DNeasy Blood Extraction Kit. This clone was seen more than once but under ten times. Its antigen has not been determined. Nothing much larger sits one base from this clone, and base qualities are not available. The CDR3 spans 14 residues, from the cysteine through the phenylalanine. CDR3 DNA only is kept here, 42 bases in frame from base 1. CDR1 and CDR2, per the germline V gene (reference sequence), are LNHDA and SQIVND. Trimming accounts for 7 bases at V and 5 bases at J, while the number of junction bases matched to no gene is 8.

This clonotype originated in a man in his forties or fifties in good health and CMV-seronegative. Here the chain combines TRBV19 and TRBJ1-1, and 9 bases in between align with TRBD1. Sequencing was done on a sample of PBMCs. The CDR3 in this case is CASKQGARGTEAFF. The DNA sequence follows: TGTGCCAGTAAACAGGGGGCAAGAGGGACTGAAGCTTTCTTT.